This T cell receptor (beta chain) was found in a study of tumor-infiltrating lymphocytes in primary liver carcinoma. Study-level background: Patients of both sexes were 30 to 69 years old. Study-level findings and limits: Tumors and blood were compared for top-250-clone fraction, and tumors had the significantly higher value (p = 0.039).

Regarding this clonotype: The target antigen is unknown. The CDR3 carries no conserved terminal phenylalanine or tryptophan, so it likely arises from a read error.

A primer in the constant region served to generate TCR beta cDNA from around 500 ng of total RNA. Investigators got TCR beta libraries out of three nested multiplex PCR rounds, done with slightly modified ARM-PCR. From the multiplex PCR reads, TCRdb called clonotypes with MiXCR, one entry per CDR3 protein. The table records roughly 20,000 distinct CDR3 sequences, roughly three quarters of them present only once. Investigators took RNA and DNA out together from about 19-30 mg of unsorted bulk tissue. Sequenced material: liver tumor tissue from sampling region 4. The subset here: tumor region T4, right-lateral pole. The source of this sequence is a woman in her twenties or thirties with primary liver carcinoma and hepatitis B virus infection.

The CDR3 here is CASRAGYLTGELFS. CDR3 DNA sequence: TGTGCCAGCAGGGCAGGGTATCTTACCGGGGAGCTGTTTTCT. This sequence joins TRBV28 and TRBJ2-2; possible D gene TRBD1, 5 bases. The germline gives CDR1 MDHEN, CDR2 SYDVKM. CDR3 length: 14 amino acids. V was shortened by 6 bases and J by 5 bases, with 13 bases between the two germline ends.